The 30 T cell receptor beta chains reported below all come from one sample, sequenced in a study of beta chain features in type 1 diabetes. Every bit of the isolated RNA underwent reverse transcription, so sequencing read expressed TCRB transcripts. Assay: immunoSEQ multiplex PCR; the TCRdb copy retains only in-frame clones and omits some. The sample contains hundreds of thousands of clones, approximately 10% of which appear only once. The sequenced sample consisted of naive CD4+ T cells from blood. These receptors came from a young woman in good health.

This clone was seen just once. V gene TRBV7-3 combines with J gene TRBJ2-2; tentative D call: TRBD2 (6 bases). CDR1 SGHTA and CDR2 FQGTGA come from the germline V gene. Trimming took off 5 bases at V and 2 bases at J, with 18 bases between the two ends. The CDR3 length is 17 residues. The CDR3: CASSQLGGRINTGELFF. DNA of the CDR3: TGTGCCAGCAGCCAATTAGGAGGGCGAATAAACACCGGGGAGCTGTTTTTT.

A few counts support this clone. The chain has TRBV4-3 and TRBJ2-3; D not resolved. The CDR3 is made up of 15 amino acids. Germline loops: CDR1 LGHNA, CDR2 YSLEER. Trimming cost V 0 bases and J 4 bases, with 11 bases left between them. The CDR3 reads CASSQDLSPADTQYF. Written as DNA, the CDR3 is TGCGCCAGCAGCCAAGATTTAAGTCCCGCAGATACGCAGTATTTT.

This clone has only a few counts. This chain joins TRBV30 and TRBJ1-1, with 7 bases fitting TRBD1. The V gene's germline CDR1 is GTSNPN and CDR2 SVGIG (reference sequence). J was trimmed by 3 bases and V by 5 bases; bases with no gene match: 15. The CDR3 consists of 16 residues. The CDR3: CAWGTGVSWSDTEAFF. The CDR3 nucleotides read TGTGCCTGGGGTACAGGGGTGAGCTGGAGTGACACTGAAGCTTTCTTT.

CDR3 DNA sequence: TGTGCCAGCAGTAGAATGGACAGGGGAGTTGGCTATGGCTACACCTTC. Translating it yields CASSRMDRGVGYGYTF. This sequence joins TRBV25-1 and TRBJ1-2, with TRBD1 identical over 9 bases. J was trimmed by 4 bases and V by 5 bases; bases with no gene match: 11. Germline CDR1 MGHDK, CDR2 SYGVNS. The CDR3 consists of 16 residues.

In its sample, this clone was seen a few times. The chain links TRBV7-8 to TRBJ2-7; no clear D gene. The CDR3 spans 13 residues. Between the trimmed V and J ends, which lost 5 bases and 5 bases, there was a span of 13 bases. Looked up from germline, CDR1 is SGHVS and CDR2 is FQNEAQ. The CDR3 spells CASSQAGLNEQYV. The DNA for the CDR3 is TGTGCCAGCAGCCAGGCTGGGTTAAACGAGCAGTACGTC.

The CDR3 nucleotides are TGTGCCTGGAGTGTACTAGCGGTTTCCAATGAGCAGTTCTTC. Amino acids: CAWSVLAVSNEQFF. V is TRBV30 and J is TRBJ2-1; 8 bases agree with TRBD2. The CDR3 has 14 residues. Losses at the gene ends were 0 bases for V and 6 bases for J; bases not matched to a gene: 4. Per the germline V gene, CDR1 is GTSNPN and CDR2 is SVGIG (reference sequence). Drawing the rest from reference TRBV30 and TRBJ2-1, the complete variable domain is SQTIHQWPATLVQPVGSPLSLECTVEGTSNPNLYWYRQAAGRGLQLLFYSVGIGQISSEVPQNLSASRPQDRQFILSSKKLLLSDSGFYLCAWSVLAVSNEQFFGPGTRLTVL.

The chain uses TRBV29-1 and TRBJ2-3; a weak D match, TRBD1 (5 bases). Trimming stripped 4 bases from V and 6 bases from J, with 11 bases between. From germline, CDR1 is SQVTM and CDR2 ANQGSEA. The CDR3 sequence is 12 residues long. The CDR3 reads CSVAGNVDTQYF. The CDR3 DNA reads as TGCAGCGTTGCAGGGAATGTCGATACGCAGTATTTT.

V and J are TRBV29-1 and TRBJ1-2, with a possible D match to TRBD1 (5 bases). CDR3 length equals 12 residues. Germline V gene sequence: CDR1 SQVTM, CDR2 ANQGSEA. V was shortened by 4 bases and J by 3 bases, with 9 bases between the two germline ends. For the CDR3, the DNA is TGCAGCGTTGGACTCAGGGACTATGGCTACACCTTC. Its protein is CSVGLRDYGYTF.

The sample holds a few counts of this clone. The gene calls are TRBV5-1 and TRBJ2-2; 7 nucleotides match TRBD1. Germline V gene lookup returns CDR1 SGHRS and CDR2 YFSETQ. Trimming cost V 7 bases and J 3 bases; bases outside gene matches: 3. The CDR3 loop spans 13 amino acids. CDR3 nucleotides: TGCGCCAGCTGCGGACAGGACACCGGGGAGCTGTTTTTT. Translated: CASCGQDTGELFF.

The CDR3 sequence is CASSQTRGPGGNEQFF. CDR3 bases: TGTGCCAGCAGCCAGACTAGGGGGCCCGGGGGAAATGAGCAGTTCTTC. J is TRBJ2-1 and V is TRBV7-8; TRBD1 is a possible D gene (7 bases). The CDR3 sequence is 16 residues long. The ends were cut back, 5 bases at V and 7 bases at J, with 21 bases in the middle. Germline V CDR1 and CDR2: SGHVS, FQNEAQ. The complete variable domain, with remaining parts taken from reference TRBV7-8 and TRBJ2-1, reads GAGVSQSPRYKVAKRGQDVALRCDPISGHVSLFWYQQALGQGPEFLTYFQNEAQLDKSGLPSDRFFAERPEGSVSTLKIQRTQQEDSAVYLCASSQTRGPGGNEQFFGPGTRLTVL.

The sample holds many counts of this clone. The same CDR3 arises from other DNA sequences in this sample as well. The chain recombines TRBV18 with TRBJ2-3; no firm D call. The CDR3 totals 12 residues. V was shortened by 3 bases and J by 4 bases, with 5 bases between the two germline ends. Germline V gene lookup returns CDR1 KGHSH and CDR2 LQKENI. In DNA form, the CDR3 reads TGTGCCAGCTCACCCGGCTCAGATACGCAGTATTTT. This gives the protein CASSPGSDTQYF. Filled out from reference TRBV18 and TRBJ2-3, the complete variable domain reads NAGVMQNPRHLVRRRGQEARLRCSPMKGHSHVYWYRQLPEEGLKFMVYLQKENIIDESGMPKERFSAEFPKEGPSILRIQQVVRGDSAAYFCASSPGSDTQYFGPGTRLTVL.

This rearrangement joins TRBV15 to TRBJ1-2, with D unclear. V lost 3 bases and J lost 0, with 11 bases in between. Germline CDR1 and CDR2: LNHNV and YYDKDF (reference sequence). The CDR3 extends over 15 amino acids. As DNA, the CDR3 is TGTGCCACCAGCAGCCCCGACACGGCTAACTATGGCTACACCTTC. This sequence encodes CATSSPDTANYGYTF.

This clone was recorded at least ten times. CDR3: CAWRGQGNEKLFF. For the CDR3, the DNA is TGTGCCTGGAGAGGTCAGGGTAATGAAAAACTGTTTTTT. V usage is TRBV30 and J usage is TRBJ1-4, with TRBD1 as a possible D gene (5 bases). V was trimmed by 3 bases and J by 4 bases, leaving 9 bases between them. The CDR3 loop spans 13 amino acids. In germline, CDR1 is GTSNPN, CDR2 SVGIG (reference sequence).

The chain joins TRBV25-1 to TRBJ1-2, with D perhaps matching TRBD1 (6 bases). CDR3 length: 13 residues. Germline values: CDR1 MGHDK, CDR2 SYGVNS. Trimming took off 9 bases at V and 4 bases at J, with 15 bases between the two ends. The CDR3 protein is CASRLTGFYGYTF. CDR3 coding DNA: TGTGCCAGTCGACTGACAGGATTCTATGGCTACACCTTC.

Only a few counts were recorded for this clone. CDR3 sequence reads: CSVLAATGAAFF. CDR3 nucleotide sequence: TGCAGCGTGCTAGCCGCGACAGGGGCAGCTTTCTTT. The chain links TRBV29-1 to TRBJ1-1; 8 bases map to TRBD1. The CDR3 extends over 12 amino acids. Germline assignment: CDR1 SQVTM and CDR2 ANQGSEA. With V trimmed by 6 bases and J by 10 bases, 10 bases remained unmatched.

The V call is TRBV20-1, the J call TRBJ2-5, with D uncertain. The CDR3 is 10 amino acids. Deletions cut 6 bases from V and 7 bases from J, with 9 bases between. Germline V lookup: CDR1 DFQATT, CDR2 SNEGSKA (reference sequence). CDR3 bases: TGCAGTGCCAACCCGGGGACCCAGTACTTC. Its protein product is CSANPGTQYF.

The table lists this clone with a few counts. The V gene is TRBV7-9, the J gene TRBJ2-5; TRBD2 agrees at 8 bases. CDR3 size: 16 residues. V lost 6 bases to trimming and J lost 1 base; unmatched junction nucleotides: 10. The germline gives CDR1 SEHNR, CDR2 FQNEAQ (reference sequence). This CDR3 reads CASSFRGGLSQETQYF. CDR3 nucleotides: TGTGCCAGCAGTTTCCGGGGGGGCCTATCCCAAGAGACCCAGTACTTC.

This clone was detected a few times. The V and J genes are TRBV9 and TRBJ2-6; 7 bases match TRBD1. Germline loops: CDR1 SGDLS, CDR2 YYNGEE. CDR3 size: 15 residues. Trimming cost V 3 bases and J 2 bases; bases outside gene matches: 2. CDR3 nucleotide sequence: TGTGCCAGCAGCGACACAGGGGCTGGGGCCAACGTCCTGACTTTC. Encoded protein: CASSDTGAGANVLTF. Variable domain in full (rest from reference TRBV9 and TRBJ2-6): DSGVTQTPKHLITATGQRVTLRCSPRSGDLSVYWYQQSLDQGLQFLIQYYNGEERAKGNILERFSAQQFPDLHSELNLSSLELGDSALYFCASSDTGAGANVLTFGAGSRLTVL.

This clone came up a few times. This sequence joins TRBV7-9 and TRBJ2-1, with a possible D match to TRBD1 (6 bases). Per germline, CDR1 SEHNR and CDR2 FQNEAQ (reference sequence). CDR3 length equals 15 residues. V shed 5 bases and J shed 7 bases, with 18 bases lying between them. CDR3 amino acids: CASSVPFRQGNEQFF. As DNA, the CDR3 is TGTGCCAGCAGCGTACCCTTCCGTCAGGGGAATGAGCAGTTCTTC. The full variable domain, its missing parts supplied by reference TRBV7-9 and TRBJ2-1, is DTGVSQNPRHKITKRGQNVTFRCDPISEHNRLYWYRQTLGQGPEFLTYFQNEAQLEKSRLLSDRFSAERPKGSFSTLEIQRTEQGDSAMYLCASSVPFRQGNEQFFGPGTRLTVL.

The CDR3 nucleotides read TGTGCCACCAGTCTATTAGCGGGGATCTACAATGAGCAGTTCTTC. It codes for CATSLLAGIYNEQFF. The genes are TRBV15 and TRBJ2-1; 8 nucleotides line up with TRBD2. This CDR3 region has 15 residues. V shed 6 bases, J shed 3 bases, and the junction held 7 bases outside the gene matches. Germline assignment: CDR1 LNHNV and CDR2 YYDKDF (reference sequence).

This clone was seen more than once but under ten times. The rearrangement uses TRBV5-1 and TRBJ2-7; TRBD2 matches at 7 bases. The CDR3 spans 16 residues. Per the germline V gene, CDR1 is SGHRS and CDR2 is YFSETQ. Unmatched junction bases numbered 10, after V lost 0 bases and J lost 4 bases. In nucleotides, the CDR3 is TGCGCCAGCAGCTTGGTGGGAGGCGGGAGCGGGTACGAGCAGTACTTC. Translating it yields CASSLVGGGSGYEQYF.

The rearrangement links TRBV19 to TRBJ2-5; maybe TRBD1 (5 bases). The CDR3 length is 14 residues. From germline, CDR1 is LNHDA and CDR2 SQIVND (reference sequence). V was trimmed by 3 bases and J by 1 base, leaving 9 bases between them. In DNA, the CDR3 is TGTGCCAGTAGTATCGGACACACCCAAGAGACCCAGTACTTC. Residues: CASSIGHTQETQYF.

In the case of this clone: Its ends do not fully match the called genes, so a read error is possible. V gene TRBV7-7 combines with J gene TRBJ2-2; D is uncertain. The V gene's germline CDR1 is SSHAT and CDR2 FNYEAQ (reference sequence). The CDR3 has 15 amino acids. The CDR3 DNA sequence: TGTGCTAGCAGCTTAAACCCAGCCCTCGCCGGGGAGCTGTTTTTT. This encodes CASSLNPALAGELFF.

The chain links TRBV5-1 to TRBJ2-5; D might be TRBD1 (5 bases). This CDR3 contains 14 residues. V gave up 4 bases and J gave up 7 bases, with 17 bases separating them. Looked up from germline, CDR1 is SGHRS and CDR2 is YFSETQ. CDR3 sequence (DNA): TGCGCCAGCAGCAGCGATCGTGACAGTGGGACCCAGTACTTC. Translation: CASSSDRDSGTQYF.

The chain combines TRBV10-3 with TRBJ1-1; perhaps TRBD1 as D (5 bases). CDR1 and CDR2 (germline): ENHRY, SYGVKD. The CDR3 consists of 11 residues. Trimming stripped 6 bases from V and 7 bases from J, with 9 bases between. For the CDR3, the DNA is TGTGCCATCAGCGGGACGGGTGAAGCTTTCTTT. Translated: CAISGTGEAFF.

There are a few counts of this clone. Additional DNA sequences in this sample encode the identical CDR3. The chain combines TRBV30 with TRBJ2-7; D gene unclear. Trimming removed 0 bases from V and 3 bases from J, with 3 bases in between. The germline V gene encodes CDR1 GTSNPN and CDR2 SVGIG (reference sequence). The CDR3 contains 11 residues. The DNA for the CDR3 is TGTGCCTGGAGTGTACGCTACGAGCAGTACTTC. This encodes CAWSVRYEQYF.

This clone came up a few times. The chain uses TRBV10-3 and TRBJ1-2; TRBD1 might be the D (5 bases). Between the trimmed V and J ends, which lost 4 bases and 0 bases, there was a span of 12 bases. The CDR3 totals 15 residues. Looked up from germline, CDR1 is ENHRY and CDR2 is SYGVKD. In DNA form, the CDR3 reads TGTGCCATCAGTGGCCAAGACAGAGCTAACTATGGCTACACCTTC. Amino acid sequence: CAISGQDRANYGYTF.

The table lists this clone with a few counts. This chain uses TRBV7-2 with TRBJ2-2, with TRBD2 identical over 7 bases. Germline values: CDR1 SGHTA, CDR2 FQGNSA. Losses at the gene ends were 0 bases for V and 5 bases for J; bases not matched to a gene: 6. The CDR3 runs to 16 residues. The CDR3: CASSLARGSRTGELFF. The CDR3 DNA is TGTGCCAGCAGCTTAGCTCGCGGGAGTCGAACCGGGGAGCTGTTTTTT.

The chain couples TRBV5-1 to TRBJ2-3, with no clear D. Between the trimmed V and J ends, which lost 4 bases and 6 bases, there was a span of 15 bases. This CDR3 spans 14 amino acids. Germline CDR1 SGHRS, CDR2 YFSETQ. CDR3: CASSPLDRRDTQYF. As DNA, the CDR3 is TGCGCCAGCAGCCCCTTAGATCGTCGGGATACGCAGTATTTT.

The rearrangement joins TRBV2 to TRBJ2-5; 8 bases map to TRBD2. The CDR3 has 15 residues. J was trimmed by 7 bases and V by 7 bases; bases with no gene match: 14. The germline V gene has CDR1 SNHLY and CDR2 FYNNEI. In DNA form, the CDR3 reads TGTGCCAGCACCAGAGGGGGACTAGTGGTGGGGACCCAGTACTTC. Translated: CASTRGGLVVGTQYF.